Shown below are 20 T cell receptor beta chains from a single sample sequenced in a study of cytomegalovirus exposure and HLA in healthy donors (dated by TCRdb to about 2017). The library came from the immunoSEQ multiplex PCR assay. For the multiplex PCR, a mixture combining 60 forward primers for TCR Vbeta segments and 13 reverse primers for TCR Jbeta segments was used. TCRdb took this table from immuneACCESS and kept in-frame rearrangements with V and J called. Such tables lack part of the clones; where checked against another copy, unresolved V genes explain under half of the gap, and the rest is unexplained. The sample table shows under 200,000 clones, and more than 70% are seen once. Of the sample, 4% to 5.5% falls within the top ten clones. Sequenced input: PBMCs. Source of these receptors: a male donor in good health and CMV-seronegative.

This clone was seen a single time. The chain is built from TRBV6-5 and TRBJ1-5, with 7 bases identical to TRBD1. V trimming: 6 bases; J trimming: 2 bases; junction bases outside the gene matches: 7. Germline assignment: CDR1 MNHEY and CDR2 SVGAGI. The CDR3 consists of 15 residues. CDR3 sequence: CASSFDRAGNQPQHF. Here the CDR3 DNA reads TGTGCCAGCAGCTTCGACAGGGCTGGCAATCAGCCCCAGCATTTT.

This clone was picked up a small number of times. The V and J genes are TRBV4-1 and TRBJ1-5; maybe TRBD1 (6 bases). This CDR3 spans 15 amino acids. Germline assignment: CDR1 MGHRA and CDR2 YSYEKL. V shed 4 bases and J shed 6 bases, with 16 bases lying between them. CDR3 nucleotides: TGCGCCAGCAGCCCTACAACTACAGGGATTCAGCCCCAGCATTTT. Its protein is CASSPTTTGIQPQHF.

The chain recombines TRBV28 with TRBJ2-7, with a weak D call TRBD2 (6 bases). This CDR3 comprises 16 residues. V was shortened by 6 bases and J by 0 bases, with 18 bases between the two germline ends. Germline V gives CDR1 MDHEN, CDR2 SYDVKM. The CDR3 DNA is TGTGCCAGCAGAGACGGACCGGGGGATAGCTCCTACGAGCAGTACTTC. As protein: CASRDGPGDSSYEQYF. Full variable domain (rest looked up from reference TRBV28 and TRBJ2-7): DVKVTQSSRYLVKRTGEKVFLECVQDMDHENMFWYRQDPGLGLRLIYFSYDVKMKEKGDIPEGYSVSREKKERFSLILESASTNQTSMYLCASRDGPGDSSYEQYFGPGTRLTVT.

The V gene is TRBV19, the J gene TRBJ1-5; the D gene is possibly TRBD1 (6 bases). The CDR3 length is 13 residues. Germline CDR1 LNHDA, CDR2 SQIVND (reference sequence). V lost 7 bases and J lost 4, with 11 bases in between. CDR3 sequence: CASNNRVNQPQHF. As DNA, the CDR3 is TGTGCCAGTAATAACAGGGTAAATCAGCCCCAGCATTTT.

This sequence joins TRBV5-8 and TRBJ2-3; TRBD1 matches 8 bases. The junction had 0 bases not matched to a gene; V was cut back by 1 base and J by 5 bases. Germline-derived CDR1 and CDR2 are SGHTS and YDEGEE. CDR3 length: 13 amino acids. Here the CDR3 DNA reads TGTGCCAGCAGCTTGACAGGGGGAGATACGCAGTATTTT. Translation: CASSLTGGDTQYF.

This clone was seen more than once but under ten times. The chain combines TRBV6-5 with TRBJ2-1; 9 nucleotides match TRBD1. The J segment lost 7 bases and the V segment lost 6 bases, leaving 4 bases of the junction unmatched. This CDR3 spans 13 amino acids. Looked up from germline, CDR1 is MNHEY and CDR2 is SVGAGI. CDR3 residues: CASRGTGRNEQFF. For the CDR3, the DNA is TGTGCCAGCAGGGGGACAGGGCGGAATGAGCAGTTCTTC.

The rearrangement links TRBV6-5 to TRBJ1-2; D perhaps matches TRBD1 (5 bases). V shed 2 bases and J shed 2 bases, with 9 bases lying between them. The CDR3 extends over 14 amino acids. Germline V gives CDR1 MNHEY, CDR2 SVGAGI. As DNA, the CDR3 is TGTGCCAGCAGTTACCGGTACAGGAACTATGGCTACACCTTC. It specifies CASSYRYRNYGYTF.

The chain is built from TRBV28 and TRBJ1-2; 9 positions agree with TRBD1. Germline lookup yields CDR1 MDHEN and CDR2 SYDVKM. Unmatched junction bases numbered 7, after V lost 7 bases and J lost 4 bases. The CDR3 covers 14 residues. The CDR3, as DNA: TGTGCCAGCAACATCCGGGACAGGGCCTATGGCTACACCTTC. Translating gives CASNIRDRAYGYTF.

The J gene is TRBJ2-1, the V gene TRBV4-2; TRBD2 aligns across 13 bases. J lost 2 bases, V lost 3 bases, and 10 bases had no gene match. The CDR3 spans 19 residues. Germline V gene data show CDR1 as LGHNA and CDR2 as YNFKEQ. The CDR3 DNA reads TGTGCCAGCAGCCAGTCCCCTCCAACTAGCGGGAGGGCCTACAATGAGCAGTTCTTC. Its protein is CASSQSPPTSGRAYNEQFF.

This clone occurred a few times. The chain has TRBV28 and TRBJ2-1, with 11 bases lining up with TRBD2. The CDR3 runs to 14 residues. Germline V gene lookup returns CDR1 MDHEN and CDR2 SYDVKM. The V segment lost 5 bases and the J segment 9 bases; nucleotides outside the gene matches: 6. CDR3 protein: CASSQTSGSGEQFF. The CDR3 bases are TGTGCCAGCAGTCAAACTAGCGGGAGTGGTGAGCAGTTCTTC.

The CDR3 loop is CASTLRGEQYF. The CDR3 DNA follows: TGTGCCAGCACCCTCCGGGGCGAGCAGTACTTC. The V gene is TRBV7-6, the J gene TRBJ2-7, with D possibly being TRBD2 (5 bases). With 7 bases removed from V and 6 bases from J, the gap between germline ends came to 10 bases. CDR3 length equals 11 residues. The V gene's germline CDR1 is SGHVS and CDR2 FNYEAQ.

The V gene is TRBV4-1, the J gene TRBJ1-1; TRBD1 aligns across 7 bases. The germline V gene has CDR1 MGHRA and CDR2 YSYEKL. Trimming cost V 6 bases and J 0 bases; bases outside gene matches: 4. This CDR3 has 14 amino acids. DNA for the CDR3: TGCGCCAGCAGGTGGGACAGCTTGAACACTGAAGCTTTCTTT. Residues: CASRWDSLNTEAFF.

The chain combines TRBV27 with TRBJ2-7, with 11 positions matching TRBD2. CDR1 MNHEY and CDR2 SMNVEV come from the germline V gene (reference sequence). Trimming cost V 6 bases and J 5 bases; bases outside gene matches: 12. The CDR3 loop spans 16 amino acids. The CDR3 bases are TGTGCCAGCAGAACTATAGCGGGAGGGATAAACCACGAGCAGTACTTC. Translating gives CASRTIAGGINHEQYF.

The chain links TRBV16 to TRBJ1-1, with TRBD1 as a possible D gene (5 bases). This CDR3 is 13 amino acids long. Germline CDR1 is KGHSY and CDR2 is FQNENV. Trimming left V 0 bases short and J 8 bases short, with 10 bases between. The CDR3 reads CASSQSRGTEAFF. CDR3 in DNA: TGTGCCAGCAGCCAATCACGGGGGACGGAAGCTTTCTTT. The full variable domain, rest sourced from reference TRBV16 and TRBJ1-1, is GEEVAQTPKHLVRGEGQKAKLYCAPIKGHSYVFWYQQVLKNEFKFLISFQNENVFDETGMPKERFSAKCLPNSPCSLEIQATKLEDSAVYFCASSQSRGTEAFFGQGTRLTVV.

Here the CDR3 reads CASSPQMNTEAFF. CDR3 nucleotide sequence: TGTGCCAGCAGCCCACAGATGAACACTGAAGCTTTCTTT. The rearrangement links TRBV14 to TRBJ1-1; D gene uncertain. V was pared by 4 bases and J by 0 bases, with 6 bases between. Germline V CDR1 and CDR2: SGHDN, FVKESK. This CDR3 has 13 residues.

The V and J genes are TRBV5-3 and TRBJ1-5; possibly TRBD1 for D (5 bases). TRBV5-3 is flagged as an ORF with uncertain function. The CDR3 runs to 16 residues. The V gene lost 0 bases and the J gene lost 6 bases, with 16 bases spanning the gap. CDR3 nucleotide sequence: TGTGCCAGAAGCTTGGCCTCAGGGAAAAGATGTCAGCCCCAGCATTTT. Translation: CARSLASGKRCQPQHF.

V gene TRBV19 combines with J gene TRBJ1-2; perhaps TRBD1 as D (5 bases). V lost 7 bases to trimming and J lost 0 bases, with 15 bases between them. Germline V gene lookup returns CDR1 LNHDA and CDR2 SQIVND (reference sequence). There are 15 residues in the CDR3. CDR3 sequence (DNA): TGTGCCAGTACCACCGTAGGGGAAGCTAACTATGGCTACACCTTC. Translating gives CASTTVGEANYGYTF.

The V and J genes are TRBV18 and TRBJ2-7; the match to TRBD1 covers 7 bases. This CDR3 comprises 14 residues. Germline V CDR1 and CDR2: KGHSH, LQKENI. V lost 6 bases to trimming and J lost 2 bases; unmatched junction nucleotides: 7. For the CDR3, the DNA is TGTGCCAGCTCCCCCGGGACAGTAACCTACGAGCAGTACTTC. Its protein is CASSPGTVTYEQYF.

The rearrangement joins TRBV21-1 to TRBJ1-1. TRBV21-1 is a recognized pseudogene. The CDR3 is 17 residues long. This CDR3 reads CASSKANQRNMNTEAFF. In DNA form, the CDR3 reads TGTGCCAGCAGCAAAGCAAACCAGAGGAATATGAACACTGAAGCTTTCTTT.

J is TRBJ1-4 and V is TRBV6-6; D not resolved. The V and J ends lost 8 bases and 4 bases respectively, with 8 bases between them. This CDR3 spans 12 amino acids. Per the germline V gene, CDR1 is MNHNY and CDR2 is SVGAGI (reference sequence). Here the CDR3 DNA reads TGTGCCAGCTTGGCAGTTAATGAAAAACTGTTTTTT. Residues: CASLAVNEKLFF.